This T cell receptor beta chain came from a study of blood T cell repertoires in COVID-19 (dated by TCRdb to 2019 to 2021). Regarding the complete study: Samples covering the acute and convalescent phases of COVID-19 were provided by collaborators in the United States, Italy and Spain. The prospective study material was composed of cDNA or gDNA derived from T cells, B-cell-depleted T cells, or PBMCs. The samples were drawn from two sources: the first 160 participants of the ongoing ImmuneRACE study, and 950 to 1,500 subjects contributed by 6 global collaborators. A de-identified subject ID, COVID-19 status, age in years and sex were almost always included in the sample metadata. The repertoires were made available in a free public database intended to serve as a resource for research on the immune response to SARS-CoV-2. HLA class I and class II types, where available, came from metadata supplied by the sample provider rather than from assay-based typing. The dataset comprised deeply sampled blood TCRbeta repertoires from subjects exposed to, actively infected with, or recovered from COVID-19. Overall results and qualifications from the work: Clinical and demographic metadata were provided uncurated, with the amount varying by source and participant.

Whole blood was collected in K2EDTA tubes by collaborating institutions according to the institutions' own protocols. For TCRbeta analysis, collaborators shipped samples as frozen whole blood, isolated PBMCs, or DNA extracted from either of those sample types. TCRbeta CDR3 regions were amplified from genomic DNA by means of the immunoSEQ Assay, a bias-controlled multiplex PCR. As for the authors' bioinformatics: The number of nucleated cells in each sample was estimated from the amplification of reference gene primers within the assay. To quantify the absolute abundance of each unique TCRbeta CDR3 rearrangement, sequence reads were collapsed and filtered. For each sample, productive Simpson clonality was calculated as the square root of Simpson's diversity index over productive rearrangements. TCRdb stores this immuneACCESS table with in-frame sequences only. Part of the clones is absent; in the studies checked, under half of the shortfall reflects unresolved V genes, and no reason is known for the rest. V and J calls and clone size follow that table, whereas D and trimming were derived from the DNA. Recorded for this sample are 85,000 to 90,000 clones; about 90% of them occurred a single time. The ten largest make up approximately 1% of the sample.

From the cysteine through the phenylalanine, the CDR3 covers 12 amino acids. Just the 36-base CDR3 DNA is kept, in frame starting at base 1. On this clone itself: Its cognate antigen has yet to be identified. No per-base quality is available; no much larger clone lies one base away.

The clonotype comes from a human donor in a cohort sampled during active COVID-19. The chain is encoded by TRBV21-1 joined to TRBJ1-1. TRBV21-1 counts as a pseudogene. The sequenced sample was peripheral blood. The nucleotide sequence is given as TGTGCCAGCAGCAATCGGGGGACTGAAGCTTTCTTT. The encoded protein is CASSNRGTEAFF.